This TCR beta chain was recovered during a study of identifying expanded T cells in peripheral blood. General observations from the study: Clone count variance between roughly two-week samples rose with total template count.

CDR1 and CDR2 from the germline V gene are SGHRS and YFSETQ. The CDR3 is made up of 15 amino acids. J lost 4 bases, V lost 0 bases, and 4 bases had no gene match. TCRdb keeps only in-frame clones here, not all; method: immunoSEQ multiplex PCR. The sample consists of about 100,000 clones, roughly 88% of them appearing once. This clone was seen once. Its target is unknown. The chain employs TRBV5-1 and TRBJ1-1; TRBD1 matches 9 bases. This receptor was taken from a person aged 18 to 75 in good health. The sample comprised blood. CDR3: CASSLGDREVTEAFF. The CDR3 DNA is TGCGCCAGCAGCTTGGGGGACAGGGAGGTCACTGAAGCTTTCTTT.